The 7 T cell receptor beta chains given below trace back to one sample, sequenced in a study of T-cell reconstitution after alpha-beta-depleted transplantation in children. This sample's TCRbeta library carried unique molecular identifier barcodes. From the PCR reads, TCRdb called clonotypes with MiXCR, one entry per CDR3 protein. The table lists 98,000 or so distinct CDR3 sequences, 23% of them singletons. The sequences come from PBMCs, collected before TCRalphabeta/CD19-depleted stem cell transplant. These receptors originate from a boy aged 2 to 10 with acute lymphoblastic leukemia, due to receive a stem cell transplant.

V and J are TRBV14 and TRBJ2-4; 7 bases match TRBD2. CDR3 length: 16 amino acids. CDR1 and CDR2 (germline): SGHDN, FVKESK. V was clipped by 4 bases and J by 4 bases; unmatched bases: 10. CDR3 bases: TGTGCCAGCAGCCCCCTCGGGGCTAGCGGTAAAAACATTCAGTACTTC. Its protein product is CASSPLGASGKNIQYF.

This clonotype was counted between two and nine times. The rearrangement joins TRBV24-1 to TRBJ1-2; D is unclear. The CDR3 contains 14 residues. Germline V gene sequence: CDR1 KGHDR, CDR2 SFDVKD. Trimming stripped 4 bases from V and 4 bases from J, with 12 bases between. The CDR3 spells CATSDAGPSYGYTF. In DNA, the CDR3 is TGTGCCACCAGTGACGCCGGACCGTCCTATGGCTACACCTTC.

The chain carries TRBV6-1 and TRBJ2-7; D may be TRBD1 (5 bases). The CDR3 length is 14 residues. CDR1 and CDR2 from the germline V gene are MNHNS and SASEGT. V was clipped by 7 bases and J by 2 bases, with 15 bases between them. CDR3 amino acids: CASTPPRAAYEQYF. The CDR3 DNA sequence: TGTGCCAGCACTCCTCCCAGGGCTGCCTACGAGCAGTACTTC.

The DNA of the CDR3 is TGTGCCAGCAGCCCCCGGACTAGCGGAGGTTTCGTGGGGCAGTATTTT. Protein product: CASSPRTSGGFVGQYF. The chain carries TRBV7-2 and TRBJ2-3; TRBD2 matches 10 bases. The CDR3 extends over 16 amino acids. V was clipped by 5 bases and J by 11 bases; unmatched bases: 16. Germline V gene lookup returns CDR1 SGHTA and CDR2 FQGNSA.

The chain has TRBV7-2 and TRBJ2-7; D call uncertain. The CDR3 covers 14 residues. Germline-derived CDR1 and CDR2 are SGHTA and FQGNSA. V lost 5 bases and J lost 5, with 16 bases in between. CDR3 loop: CASSPQQQTHEQYF. In DNA, the CDR3 is TGTGCCAGCAGCCCGCAGCAGCAAACCCACGAGCAGTACTTC.

This clonotype has just a few counts. The chain employs TRBV28 and TRBJ1-3; 8 bases match TRBD1. Germline V lookup: CDR1 MDHEN, CDR2 SYDVKM. Trimming cost V 6 bases and J 0 bases; bases outside gene matches: 10. This CDR3 has 17 amino acids. CDR3 residues: CASRRGQGPSSGNTIYF. The CDR3 nucleotides read TGTGCCAGCAGAAGAGGACAGGGACCTAGCTCTGGAAACACCATATATTTT.

The genes are TRBV20-1 and TRBJ2-3; 8 positions agree with TRBD2. The CDR3 consists of 13 residues. The germline CDR1 and CDR2 sequences are DFQATT and SNEGSKA (reference sequence). The CDR3 DNA follows: TGCATGAAACTAGCGGCTAGCACAGATACGCAGTATTTT. This encodes CMKLAASTDTQYF.